This TCR beta chain was recorded in a study of cytotoxic CD8 clonotypes in ibrutinib-treated CLL. Background on the study: Around 25 partial and 2 complete responses; at median approximately 70 months, approximately 15 remitted, roughly 12 progressed. The study's findings and limits: Sampling schedules were unmatched across sustained-remission and progressing patients.

Here immunoSEQ multiplex PCR was the method, and the copy in TCRdb shows in-frame clones only, minus some. The sample includes 140,000 to 150,000 clones, about 76% of them seen just once. Turning to this clone: Its target is unknown.

This CDR3 is built from 14 residues. With 3 bases clipped from V and 4 bases from J, the junction kept 5 bases outside the gene matches. In germline, CDR1 is KGHSH, CDR2 LQKENI. Cryopreserved PBMCs yielded 1.5 to 2 micrograms of genomic DNA for TCR beta libraries. This specimen was PBMCs, taken after 24 months of ibrutinib treatment. The TCR was taken from a human donor with chronic lymphocytic leukemia. V gene TRBV18 combines with J gene TRBJ1-1; 7 bases line up with TRBD1. The CDR3 here is CASSPTGEGTEAFF. CDR3 nucleotides: TGTGCCAGCTCACCTACAGGGGAAGGCACTGAAGCTTTCTTT.